The source of this T cell receptor beta chain is a study of T cell responses to AZD1222 COVID-19 vaccine (dated by TCRdb to 2020 to 2023). About the study as a whole: AZD1222 recipients with second doses at about 4 weeks or about 12 weeks were pooled, because spike-specific TCR depth and breadth did not differ between schedules. A total of about 250 trial participants underwent TCR sequencing, of whom some 200 had received two doses of AZD1222 and about 26 had received two doses of the MenACWY control vaccine. Trial participants were enrolled by age into 18-55, 56-69 and 70-plus year subgroups, with about 150, 28 and 57 TCR-sequenced participants respectively.

The time point label for this specimen denotes: baseline before first vaccination. Vaccinee samples were obtained from the UK trials COV001 and COV002, which included a single-blind randomized controlled phase 2/3 trial of AZD1222 (ChAdOx1 nCoV-19) in healthy adults. Trial participant PBMC samples were collected at day 0 and day 28 after the second dose for TCRbeta chain sequencing. The CDR3 has 13 amino acids, counting the end cysteine and phenylalanine. The only DNA kept is the CDR3, 39 bases in frame from the first base. CDR1 is given as MGHRA and CDR2 as YSYEKL, both from the germline V gene. V was cut back by 1 base and J by 8 bases, leaving a gap of 11 bases between them. As regards this clone: The target of this receptor is not known. No much larger clone is present one base from it, and per-base qualities are unavailable.

The CDR3 regions of human TCRbeta chains were subjected to immunosequencing. Regarding the original processing steps: Repertoire TCRs were matched against a reference library of SARS-CoV-2-specific TCRs generated with the MIRA antigen-specificity platform. Breadth was defined as the fraction of unique TCRs that were SARS-CoV-2-associated, and depth was defined as the fraction of total T cells that were SARS-CoV-2-associated. Using the MIRA data, each spike-specific TCR was assigned both to the spike region to which the TCR was reactive and to a CD4 or CD8 class. Log10-transformed breadth and depth values were compared by one-way ANOVA with Sidak's multiple comparisons tests. TCRdb re-hosts the immuneACCESS table, in-frame sequences only. Its copies lack some clones; in the studies checked, an unresolved V gene accounts for under half of them, and the cause for the rest is not known. V and J calls and clone size are as listed in that table; D and trimming were resolved from the DNA. Across this sample there are some 120,000 clones, with around 94% seen only once. Of the sample, roughly 6.6% falls within the top ten clones.

Study-wide conclusions, independent of this receptor: Reportedly, close to half of the unique spike-specific TCRs recognized epitopes lying outside the regions that are mutated in the B.1.351 and B.1.1.7 variants. Only 5 to 7 AZD1222 recipients were SARS-CoV-2 seropositive at baseline, limiting conclusions about previously exposed vaccinees. After two AZD1222 doses, both the breadth and the depth of spike-specific TCRs were significantly higher than at day 0 and than in MenACWY recipients. Because no day 14 peak-response samples were available, repertoires were characterized only after the peak T cell response. The vaccine-associated CD4 TCRs covered the entire spike protein, and the dominant responses fell in regions 160-218 and 743-854. In the small 56-69-year group, the increase in depth fell short of significance, most likely because of low power. Participants were mostly white British, with more females than males. The authors suggested clonal diversity may have been underestimated.

The clonotype was recovered from an adult in good health. The starting material was peripheral blood, obtained on day 0 of AZD1222 vaccination. The V and J genes are TRBV4-1 and TRBJ1-2; no confident D gene assignment can be made. The DNA sequence is TGCGCCAGCAGCCAAGTTGCAGTCGGGGGCTACACCTTC. This translates into CASSQVAVGGYTF.